This T cell receptor (beta chain) was observed in a study of CXCR3-negative and CXCR3-positive naive CD8 T cells. Study observations and caveats: A higher hydrophobicity marked the TRB CDR3s of CXCR3-positive naive cells versus CXCR3-negative naive cells.

All TRB cDNA libraries came from 5' RACE performed with UMI labels. TCRdb re-called the 5' RACE reads, yielding one record per CDR3 amino acid sequence without DNA. The data include about 98,000 distinct CDR3 sequences; the top ten clones carry under 0.95%. CDR3 length: 13 amino acids. CDR1 is SGHRS and CDR2 is YFSETQ in the germline V gene. Details on this clonotype: The antigen is unknown.

Sequencing was done on a sample of naive CXCR3+ CD8+ T cells from blood. Subset described: CD45RO-CCR7+CD27+CD95- naive CD8+ T cells expressing CXCR3 (TNR3+). This sequence joins TRBV5-1 and TRBJ1-1; the TCRdb D gene call, TRBD1, has no DNA to confirm it. The receptor was derived from a human donor in good health. Some clones in this sample may be carry-over from other donors' samples. CDR3 amino acids: CASSHPGHSEAFF.